This is a list of T cell receptor beta chains from one sample in a study of T cell responses to AZD1222 COVID-19 vaccine. Libraries were prepared by immunoSEQ multiplex PCR; TCRdb keeps only in-frame clonotypes and omits some of them. This table lists about 140,000 clones. Input material: peripheral blood. These receptors all come from an adult in good health. The CDR3 runs from the conserved cysteine through the conserved F or W. D genes are given only for firm matches.

V	J	length	D	CDR3	DNA
TRBV3-1/TRBV3-2	TRBJ1-1	14	NA	CASSQYVGGTEAFF	TGTGCCAGCAGCCAATATGTGGGTGGCACTGAAGCTTTCTTT
TRBV10-3	TRBJ2-5	14	NA	CAISDVGARETQYF	TGTGCCATCAGTGATGTCGGGGCCAGGGAGACCCAGTACTTC
TRBV28	TRBJ1-2	14	NA	CASSFAGYGYGYTF	TGTGCCAGCAGTTTCGCTGGGTACGGGTATGGCTACACCTTC
TRBV28	TRBJ1-6	11	NA	CASSLTRKLHF	TGTGCCAGCAGTTTAACTAGAAAACTCCACTTT
TRBV5-1	TRBJ2-7	13	NA	CASSLSVGYEQYF	TGCGCCAGCAGCTTGTCAGTAGGCTACGAGCAGTACTTC
TRBV7-9	TRBJ1-6	11	NA	CASSLSSALHF	TGTGCCAGCAGCTTAAGTTCAGCCCTCCACTTT
TRBV6-6	TRBJ1-1	15	NA	CASSYSRGGSTEAFF	TGTGCCAGCAGTTACTCGCGAGGGGGGAGCACTGAAGCTTTCTTT
TRBV5-6	TRBJ1-6	16	NA	CASSLSRGSYNSPLHF	TGTGCCAGCAGCTTGAGCAGGGGATCTTATAATTCACCCCTCCACTTT
TRBV5-4	TRBJ1-6	15	TRBD1	CASSWGTGGNSPLHF	TGTGCCAGCAGCTGGGGAACAGGGGGGAATTCACCCCTCCACTTT
TRBV7-8	TRBJ2-3	16	NA	CASSLDLGRSTDTQYF	TGTGCCAGCAGCTTAGACCTGGGGCGGAGCACAGATACGCAGTATTTT
TRBV28	TRBJ1-3	16	NA	CASSPLGKSSGNTIYF	TGTGCCAGCAGTCCCTTGGGCAAGAGCTCTGGAAACACCATATATTTT
TRBV19	TRBJ2-7	13	TRBD1	CASRGTGYYEQYF	TGTGCCAGTAGGGGGACAGGGTACTACGAGCAGTACTTC
TRBV7-2	TRBJ2-5	18	TRBD2	CASSLGVAGGPLGETQYF	TGTGCCAGCAGCTTAGGGGTAGCGGGGGGGCCCTTAGGAGAGACCCAGTACTTC
TRBV2	TRBJ1-4	16	NA	CASRGSWVGTNEKLFF	TGTGCCAGCAGGGGAAGCTGGGTTGGAACTAATGAAAAACTGTTTTTT
TRBV7-8	TRBJ2-1	15	TRBD1	CASSSRTGGHNEQFF	TGTGCCAGCAGCTCCCGGACAGGGGGCCACAATGAGCAGTTCTTC
TRBV4-1	TRBJ1-6	18	TRBD1	CASSQSNYRGPVFSPLHF	TGCGCCAGCAGCCAATCCAACTACAGGGGGCCCGTCTTTTCACCCCTCCACTTT
TRBV19	TRBJ1-2	12	NA	CASSALLSGYTF	TGTGCCAGTAGTGCCCTTCTGAGCGGCTACACCTTC
TRBV2	TRBJ2-5	15	TRBD2	CASVGIAGVRETQYF	TGTGCCAGCGTAGGGATAGCGGGGGTACGAGAGACCCAGTACTTC
TRBV6-1	TRBJ1-1	14	NA	CASSDLALDPGAFF	TGTGCCAGCAGTGATCTAGCGCTTGACCCCGGGGCTTTCTTT
TRBV9	TRBJ1-5	15	NA	CASSVRWGDNQPQHF	TGTGCCAGCAGCGTGAGGTGGGGGGACAATCAGCCCCAGCATTTT
TRBV7-2	TRBJ1-2	12	NA	CASSLTVDGYTF	TGTGCCAGCAGCCTGACAGTGGATGGCTACACCTTC
TRBV9	TRBJ2-2	12	NA	CASSDTGGELFF	TGTGCCAGCAGCGACACAGGGGGGGAGCTGTTTTTT
TRBV3-1/TRBV3-2	TRBJ1-1	12	NA	CASSQVSTEAFF	TGTGCCAGCAGCCAAGTAAGCACTGAAGCTTTCTTT
TRBV12-5	TRBJ1-5	20	NA	CASGSNTPPGGGRSNQPQHF	TGTGCTAGTGGTTCGAACACACCCCCCGGCGGGGGCAGGAGCAATCAGCCCCAGCATTTT
TRBV2	TRBJ2-7	11	NA	CASSGLYEQYF	TGTGCCAGCTCGGGGCTTTACGAGCAGTACTTC
TRBV6-5	TRBJ2-1	15	TRBD1	CASSYRTGADNEQFF	TGTGCCAGCAGTTATCGGACAGGGGCGGATAATGAGCAGTTCTTC
TRBV5-6	TRBJ2-1	14	NA	CASTLPGAYNEQFF	TGTGCCAGCACCCTTCCGGGTGCCTACAATGAGCAGTTCTTC
TRBV19	TRBJ1-5	14	NA	CASSNRDSNQPQHF	TGTGCCAGTAGTAACAGGGATAGCAATCAGCCCCAGCATTTT
TRBV6-5	TRBJ2-1	13	NA	CASTPRLYNEQFF	TGTGCCAGCACCCCTCGGCTATACAATGAGCAGTTCTTC
TRBV19	TRBJ2-6	15	NA	CASSTRGSGANVLTF	TGTGCCAGTAGTACCAGGGGTTCAGGGGCCAACGTCCTGACTTTC
TRBV29-1	TRBJ1-1	13	TRBD1	CSALGQGNTEAFF	TGCAGCGCCCTGGGACAGGGGAACACTGAAGCTTTCTTT
TRBV27	TRBJ1-5	14	NA	CASQPHRSQQPQHF	TGTGCCAGCCAGCCCCATCGGTCCCAACAGCCCCAGCATTTT
TRBV6-5	TRBJ1-2	12	NA	CASRKANYGYTF	TGTGCCAGCAGAAAGGCTAACTATGGCTACACCTTC
TRBV11-2	TRBJ1-2	10	NA	CASKGSGYTF	TGTGCCAGCAAAGGGTCCGGCTACACCTTC
TRBV4-1	TRBJ2-3	17	TRBD2	CARRRPLAGGHTDTQYF	TGCGCCCGCCGCCGCCCACTAGCGGGGGGACACACAGATACGCAGTATTTT
TRBV5-1	TRBJ2-1	16	TRBD1	CASSLVSQGAANEQFF	TGCGCCAGCAGCTTGGTTTCTCAGGGGGCCGCGAATGAGCAGTTCTTC
TRBV4-1	TRBJ2-5	15	NA	CASSPFRSPQETQYF	TGCGCCAGCAGCCCTTTTAGGTCTCCTCAAGAGACCCAGTACTTC
TRBV28	TRBJ2-2	15	TRBD1	CASIDGQGRTGELFF	TGTGCCAGCATCGATGGACAGGGTAGGACCGGGGAGCTGTTTTTT
TRBV19	TRBJ2-5	16	TRBD2	CASSSGGGGAAETQYF	TGTGCCAGTAGCTCCGGAGGCGGGGGGGCAGCGGAGACCCAGTACTTC
TRBV27	TRBJ2-2	15	NA	CASSFMADLTGELFF	TGTGCCAGCAGTTTCATGGCAGACCTCACCGGGGAGCTGTTTTTT
TRBV3-1/TRBV3-2	TRBJ1-2	13	TRBD1	CASSRETGFGYTF	TGTGCCAGCAGCCGGGAGACAGGGTTCGGCTACACCTTC
TRBV5-5	TRBJ1-4	16	NA	CASSLVQGVTNEKLFF	TGTGCCAGCAGCTTGGTACAGGGCGTAACTAATGAAAAACTGTTTTTT
TRBV2	TRBJ1-2	16	TRBD1	CASSGNLGQGGYGYTF	TGTGCCAGCAGTGGAAACCTAGGACAGGGAGGCTATGGCTACACCTTC
TRBV4-1	TRBJ1-5	16	NA	CASSQVYGTSNQPQHF	TGCGCCAGCAGCCAAGTTTACGGGACTAGCAATCAGCCCCAGCATTTT
TRBV3-1/TRBV3-2	TRBJ1-2	14	TRBD1	CASSGRDREGGYTF	TGTGCCAGCAGCGGCCGGGACAGGGAGGGGGGCTACACCTTC
TRBV7-9	TRBJ2-1	11	NA	CASSPSYEQFF	TGTGCCAGCAGCCCCTCCTATGAGCAGTTCTTC
TRBV3-1/TRBV3-2	TRBJ1-5	13	NA	CASSQDAVQPQHF	TGTGCCAGCAGCCAAGATGCGGTTCAGCCCCAGCATTTT
TRBV5-1	TRBJ1-1	16	NA	CASRTLLGARDTEAFF	TGCGCCAGCAGGACCCTATTGGGGGCGAGGGACACTGAAGCTTTCTTT
TRBV3-1/TRBV3-2	TRBJ2-1	15	TRBD1	CASSPGQGPYNEQFF	TGTGCCAGCAGCCCGGGACAGGGTCCCTACAATGAGCAGTTCTTC
TRBV19	TRBJ2-1	14	TRBD1	CASSGQGAGNEQFF	TGTGCCAGTAGCGGACAGGGGGCGGGTAATGAGCAGTTCTTC
TRBV5-4	TRBJ2-7	15	TRBD1	CASSRTGPAGGEQYF	TGTGCCAGCAGTCGGACAGGACCCGCAGGTGGGGAGCAGTACTTC
TRBV5-6	TRBJ2-7	16	TRBD2	CASSTGLAGGVYEQYF	TGTGCCAGCAGCACCGGTCTAGCGGGGGGCGTATACGAGCAGTACTTC
TRBV6-5	TRBJ1-2	14	NA	CASSYLRTDYGYTF	TGTGCCAGCAGTTACCTGAGGACAGATTATGGCTACACCTTC
TRBV6-2/TRBV6-3	TRBJ1-1	14	NA	CASTPGRRETEAFF	TGTGCCAGCACCCCAGGCAGGCGAGAGACTGAAGCTTTCTTT
TRBV30	TRBJ1-1	13	NA	CAWTWEENTEAFF	TGTGCCTGGACGTGGGAAGAGAACACTGAAGCTTTCTTT
TRBV14	TRBJ1-3	16	NA	CASSPPGQFSGNTIYF	TGTGCCAGCAGCCCCCCAGGGCAGTTCTCTGGAAACACCATATATTTT